This TCR beta chain was sequenced for a study of T cell repertoires in cytomegalovirus infection. Across the whole study: Public TCR beta signatures provided an indication of both CMV infection and a matching HLA type.

A note on this clonotype: Its matching antigen is unknown.

TCRdb reprocessed the reads with MiXCR, giving one entry per CDR3 protein. Among hundreds of thousands of distinct CDR3 sequences listed, roughly 24% were seen once. J was trimmed by 7 bases and V by 6 bases; bases with no gene match: 13. The CDR3 is made up of 14 amino acids. Germline-derived CDR1 and CDR2 are DFQATT and SNEGSKA (reference sequence). Study-level points and caveats: There were HLA-C-restricted CMV-specific TCR beta clonotypes dominating the ex vivo response.

The gene calls are TRBV20-1 and TRBJ1-2; TRBD1 matches at 8 bases. The sequenced sample consisted of CD8+ T cells from PBMCs. The receptor comes from a human donor in good health (CMV status not recorded). Some clones in this sample may be carry-over from other donors' samples. In DNA form, the CDR3 reads TGCAGTGCAAAGAGCCAGGGGGCTCATTTTGGCTACACCTTC. Protein product: CSAKSQGAHFGYTF.